The T cell receptor beta chain described here comes from a study of OX40 agonist ivuxolimab in advanced cancers. People who had autoimmune disease history or systemic immunosuppression were excluded. Clones were sequenced by immunoSEQ multiplex PCR, and TCRdb holds only the in-frame ones, with some missing. Of under 95,000 clones listed, 93% are singletons. On this clone itself: Its antigen is still unknown.

This CDR3 is 16 amino acids long. Germline trimming cut 3 bases from V and 1 base from J; bases unmatched to any gene: 3. Germline V gene sequence: CDR1 SGDLS, CDR2 YYNGEE. Findings and limits, study-wide: Relative to CD4+, CD8+ T cells held more expanded clones on average.

The sequencing used CD4+ or CD8+ T cells sorted from blood, collected in a trial of the OX40 agonist ivuxolimab. The sequence was obtained from an adult with an advanced solid tumor such as melanoma, head and neck, liver or kidney cancer. The chain couples TRBV9 to TRBJ2-3, with 12 bases that match TRBD2. The CDR3 bases are TGTGCCAGCAGCGCTAGCGGGGGGGCCGGCACAGATACGCAGTATTTT. It is translated as CASSASGGAGTDTQYF.